The clone carrying this TCR beta chain was counted at least ten times. Time point specified: after trial treatment. Stated treatment: LDRT plus nivolumab, ipilimumab, low-dose cyclophosphamide and aspirin (RACIN trial). Trimming cost V 3 bases and J 0 bases; bases outside gene matches: 7. CDR1 is MGHRA, CDR2 YSYEKL, per germline. CDR3 size: 18 residues. This record belongs to a study of low-dose radiotherapy and immunotherapy resistance in tumors. About the research overall: Cohort 2, a group dosed every two weeks at 1 Gy per fraction, received 13 Gy in total over 26 weeks. Aspirin was administered orally at 300 mg daily for four cycles, commencing on cycle 1 day 1.

Priming of first-strand cDNA relied on TRAV- and TRBV-specific primers (covering alpha and beta chains). The authors amplified TCRs for around 20 PCR cycles with a constant-region primer and a V-primer adapter. Each CDR3 protein gets one entry after TCRdb re-called the reads with MiXCR. Altogether tens of thousands of distinct CDR3 sequences are present, around a quarter being singletons, with the ten largest covering about a tenth. The chain carries TRBV4-1 and TRBJ2-1; 11 bases are a match to TRBD2. This receptor was identified in a male donor with prostate cancer. The starting material was PBMCs, obtained after low-dose radiotherapy plus immunotherapy. CDR3 sequence: CASSHVPLAGGSYNEQFF. The CDR3, as DNA: TGCGCCAGCAGCCATGTTCCTCTAGCGGGGGGCTCCTACAATGAGCAGTTCTTC.